The entry that follows covers one T cell receptor (beta chain) sequence. Its antigen is unknown. In germline, CDR1 is MDHEN, CDR2 SYDVKM. After removal of 7 bases from V and 1 base from J, the junction contained 4 bases not matched to a gene. CDR3 length: 14 amino acids. 60 Vbeta and 13 Jbeta primers were used in PCR. The data were produced by immunoSEQ multiplex PCR, yet TCRdb's version contains in-frame clones alone and is incomplete. The repertoire table contains 65,000 to 95,000 clones. The data are from a study of cytomegalovirus exposure and HLA in healthy donors. Regarding the study as a whole: For TCR beta chains, V- and J-gene trimming was later linked to a missense DCLRE1C variant. The CMV antigen specificity of a few CMV-associated chains was confirmed through in vitro analysis.

The chain joins TRBV28 to TRBJ2-3, with 8 bases lining up with TRBD2. The TCR originated in a man aged 25-45 years in good health and CMV-seronegative. The sequenced material came from PBMCs. The CDR3 coding sequence is TGTGCCAGCATTGAGACTAGCGGCACAGATACGCAGTATTTT. It is translated as CASIETSGTDTQYF.